What follows are 26 T cell receptor beta chains derived from one specimen sequenced in a study of cytotoxic CD8 clonotypes in ibrutinib-treated CLL. Clones were sequenced by immunoSEQ multiplex PCR, and TCRdb holds only the in-frame ones, with some missing. The table records 150,000 or so clones, 70% to 85% of them present only once. The material sequenced was PBMCs, taken after 12 months of ibrutinib treatment. The receptors were gathered from a human donor with chronic lymphocytic leukemia.

The J gene is TRBJ1-4, the V gene TRBV10-1; 7 nucleotides line up with TRBD1. Trimming cost V 3 bases and J 2 bases; bases outside gene matches: 6. Germline-derived CDR1 and CDR2 are WNHNN and SYGVQD (reference sequence). This CDR3 has 16 residues. CDR3 coding DNA: TGCGCCAGCAGTGATAAGGGGGCGCCTACTAATGAAAAACTGTTTTTT. Protein: CASSDKGAPTNEKLFF.

The gene calls are TRBV6-1 and TRBJ2-6; 11 bases are shared with TRBD1. CDR1 and CDR2 from the germline V gene are MNHNS and SASEGT. The CDR3 spans 16 residues. J gave up 3 bases and V 4 bases, and 2 bases lay outside the gene matches. The CDR3 loop is CASSGTGGFGANVLTF. As DNA, the CDR3 is TGTGCCAGCAGTGGGACAGGGGGCTTTGGGGCCAACGTCCTGACTTTC.

The chain recombines TRBV5-1 with TRBJ2-1; 11 bases fit TRBD2. CDR1 is SGHRS, CDR2 YFSETQ, per germline. Trimming at V came to 2 bases and at J to 7 bases, leaving 8 bases not matched to a gene. CDR3 length: 16 residues. CDR3 DNA: TGCGCCAGCAGCTTAGATTATAGCGGGAGGGGGAATGAGCAGTTCTTC. It encodes CASSLDYSGRGNEQFF.

The V call is TRBV6-1, the J call TRBJ2-7; D perhaps matches TRBD2 (5 bases). The CDR3 runs to 14 residues. In germline, CDR1 is MNHNS, CDR2 SASEGT. Trimming took off 4 bases at V and 2 bases at J, with 12 bases between the two ends. The CDR3 DNA follows: TGTGCCAGCAGTGCCTGGGGAGACACCTACGAGCAGTACTTC. The encoded protein is CASSAWGDTYEQYF.

The chain couples TRBV7-3 to TRBJ2-1; D might be TRBD1 (5 bases). Germline V gene data show CDR1 as SGHTA and CDR2 as FQGTGA. CDR3 length equals 13 residues. The germline V and J ends were trimmed by 1 base and 9 bases, with 10 bases remaining between them. Written as DNA, the CDR3 is TGTGCCAGCAGCTTAAACCTCCAGGGTGAGCAGTTCTTC. This encodes CASSLNLQGEQFF. Filled out from reference TRBV7-3 and TRBJ2-1, the complete variable domain reads GAGVSQTPSNKVTEKGKYVELRCDPISGHTALYWYRQSLGQGPEFLIYFQGTGAADDSGLPNDRFFAVRPEGSVSTLKIQRTERGDSAVYLCASSLNLQGEQFFGPGTRLTVL.

J is TRBJ2-1 and V is TRBV5-4; TRBD1 agrees at 7 bases. Germline CDR1 SGHNT, CDR2 YYREEE (reference sequence). This CDR3 is built from 15 residues. The J segment lost 9 bases and the V segment lost 5 bases, leaving 14 bases of the junction unmatched. As DNA, the CDR3 is TGTGCCAGCAGGATAAGACAGGGTTCCTCTAGTGAGCAGTTCTTC. Its translation: CASRIRQGSSSEQFF.

The genes are TRBV4-3 and TRBJ2-5; D is perhaps TRBD1 or TRBD2 (5 bases each). The length of the CDR3 is 16 residues. Germline assignment: CDR1 LGHNA and CDR2 YSLEER. Deletions cut 1 base from V and 5 bases from J, with 17 bases between. The CDR3 region is CASSQGDLEWGETQYF. As DNA, the CDR3 is TGCGCCAGCAGCCAAGGTGACCTAGAATGGGGGGAGACCCAGTACTTC.

This rearrangement joins TRBV5-4 to TRBJ2-4; 12 nucleotides line up with TRBD1. Germline V gene data show CDR1 as SGHNT and CDR2 as YYREEE (reference sequence). The CDR3 sequence is 16 residues long. With 3 bases clipped from V and 5 bases from J, the junction kept 6 bases outside the gene matches. The DNA of the CDR3 is TGTGCCAGCAGCTCCCGGGACAGGGGGCGCGAAAACATTCAGTACTTC. It specifies CASSSRDRGRENIQYF.

This clone was picked up a small number of times. The J gene is TRBJ2-3, the V gene TRBV29-1; a possible D gene is TRBD2 (5 bases). The CDR3 extends over 14 amino acids. V was trimmed by 7 bases and J by 0 bases, leaving 14 bases between them. In germline, CDR1 is SQVTM, CDR2 ANQGSEA. The CDR3: CSAGSASSTDTQYF. The CDR3 DNA sequence: TGCAGCGCGGGGTCGGCCTCGAGCACAGATACGCAGTATTTT.

This clone is a singleton in its sample. This chain links TRBV7-2 with TRBJ2-5; possibly TRBD2 for D (6 bases). V shed 1 base and J shed 5 bases, with 20 bases lying between them. The CDR3 extends over 17 amino acids. Looked up from germline, CDR1 is SGHTA and CDR2 is FQGNSA. The chain's CDR3 is CASSLDLSGLDRETQYF. The CDR3 DNA reads as TGTGCCAGCAGCTTAGATTTAAGCGGGTTGGACCGGGAGACCCAGTACTTC.

The chain carries TRBV27 and TRBJ2-7; TRBD1 matches at 11 bases. The CDR3 has 15 residues. Trimming took 5 bases from V and 7 from J; bases not matched to a gene: 10. Germline V gene data show CDR1 as MNHEY and CDR2 as SMNVEV (reference sequence). CDR3 loop: CASSMPGQGVREQYF. The CDR3 DNA follows: TGTGCCAGCAGTATGCCGGGACAGGGGGTTCGAGAGCAGTACTTC.

This clone showed up just a few times. The genes are TRBV7-9 and TRBJ1-3; no clear D. The germline V and J ends were trimmed by 4 bases and 4 bases, with 14 bases remaining between them. Germline-derived CDR1 and CDR2 are SEHNR and FQNEAQ (reference sequence). The CDR3 contains 15 residues. CDR3 sequence (DNA): TGTGCCAGCAGCTCCTCAGTTTCCAGAGGAAACACCATATATTTT. It specifies CASSSSVSRGNTIYF.

This chain links TRBV28 with TRBJ2-7, with TRBD2 matching 7 bases. This CDR3 contains 17 residues. Germline V gene sequence: CDR1 MDHEN, CDR2 SYDVKM. J was trimmed by 1 base and V by 1 base; bases with no gene match: 10. This chain's CDR3 is CASSLLGRERGSYEQYF. CDR3 DNA sequence: TGTGCCAGCAGTTTATTGGGGAGGGAGCGGGGTTCCTACGAGCAGTACTTC.

CDR3 nucleotides: TGTGCCAGCAGTTACCAGAATTTAAAGGTTAGGATTTGGGATTCACCCCTCCACTTT. It codes for CASSYQNLKVRIWDSPLHF. The V call is TRBV28, the J call TRBJ1-6; D not resolved. Germline assignment: CDR1 MDHEN and CDR2 SYDVKM. The CDR3 is 19 amino acids. Trimming cost V 4 bases and J 8 bases, with 27 bases left between them.

The chain is built from TRBV19 and TRBJ2-3, with 7 positions matching TRBD2. Germline V gene lookup returns CDR1 LNHDA and CDR2 SQIVND (reference sequence). The CDR3 is made up of 16 amino acids. Losses at the gene ends were 3 bases for V and 4 bases for J; bases not matched to a gene: 10. The CDR3 region has the DNA TGTGCCAGTAGTATCCCCCTGGCGGGAGTCGCAGATACGCAGTATTTT. Protein sequence: CASSIPLAGVADTQYF.

The chain employs TRBV5-6 and TRBJ2-2; D is perhaps TRBD1 or TRBD2 (5 bases each). V lost 2 bases and J lost 2, with 13 bases in between. The length of the CDR3 is 16 residues. The germline V gene encodes CDR1 SGHDT and CDR2 YYEEEE. DNA for the CDR3: TGTGCCAGCAGCTTTGGCCAGGGAGTAAACACCGGGGAGCTGTTTTTT. Protein sequence: CASSFGQGVNTGELFF.

The chain couples TRBV28 to TRBJ1-2, with D perhaps matching TRBD1 (5 bases). V lost 6 bases and J lost 8, with 22 bases in between. In germline, CDR1 is MDHEN, CDR2 SYDVKM. The CDR3 is 15 amino acids. The CDR3, as DNA: TGTGCCAGCAGCCCACCTGGGACGGCCGTCGGGGGCTACACCTTC. This gives the protein CASSPPGTAVGGYTF.

This clone was counted a single time. The chain links TRBV28 to TRBJ2-7; D may be TRBD1 or TRBD2 (5 bases each). The CDR3 runs 15 residues. In germline, CDR1 is MDHEN, CDR2 SYDVKM. Trimming pared 2 bases from V and 6 bases from J, leaving 17 bases between. The CDR3 region is CASSLNGAITVEQYF. The DNA for the CDR3 is TGTGCCAGCAGTTTAAACGGGGCCATTACAGTCGAGCAGTACTTC.

This clone has at least ten counts. The rearrangement uses TRBV4-2 and TRBJ2-2; 10 bases match TRBD2. J gave up 7 bases and V 0 bases, and 11 bases lay outside the gene matches. There are 18 residues in the CDR3. CDR1 and CDR2 (germline): LGHNA, YNFKEQ. The chain's CDR3 is CASSQERISGGFGGELFF. In DNA form, the CDR3 reads TGTGCCAGCAGCCAAGAAAGGATTAGCGGGGGGTTTGGCGGGGAGCTGTTTTTT.

J is TRBJ2-1 and V is TRBV7-9, with 9 bases lining up with TRBD2. The CDR3 is made up of 15 amino acids. CDR1 and CDR2 (germline): SEHNR, FQNEAQ (reference sequence). Germline trimming cut 5 bases from V and 9 bases from J; bases unmatched to any gene: 11. CDR3 DNA: TGTGCCAGCAGCCGCACAACTAGCGGGTTCCCTGAGCAGTTCTTC. Its translation: CASSRTTSGFPEQFF.

This chain connects TRBV14 to TRBJ2-7; unclear D gene. The germline gives CDR1 SGHDN, CDR2 FVKESK. This CDR3 contains 11 residues. V dropped 4 bases and J dropped 10 bases, with 11 bases sitting between them. CDR3 residues: CASSPGVLQYF. The CDR3, as DNA: TGTGCCAGCAGCCCTGGAGTCCTTCAGTACTTC.

This chain links TRBV28 with TRBJ2-3; no definite D call. With 6 bases removed from V and 0 bases from J, the gap between germline ends came to 7 bases. The CDR3 spans 13 residues. Germline lookup yields CDR1 MDHEN and CDR2 SYDVKM. CDR3 sequence: CASRDGSTDTQYF. The CDR3 coding sequence is TGTGCCAGCAGGGACGGGAGCACAGATACGCAGTATTTT.

V and J are TRBV5-1 and TRBJ1-4, with D uncertain. V shed 0 bases and J shed 4 bases, with 10 bases lying between them. This CDR3 contains 15 residues. CDR1 SGHRS and CDR2 YFSETQ come from the germline V gene. The CDR3 protein is CASSLGTLGNEKLFF. DNA for the CDR3: TGCGCCAGCAGCTTGGGGACCTTGGGTAATGAAAAACTGTTTTTT.

This sequence joins TRBV6-1 and TRBJ2-1, with D possibly TRBD2 on 6 matching bases. This CDR3 has 19 amino acids. Looked up from germline, CDR1 is MNHNS and CDR2 is SASEGT. The ends were cut back, 2 bases at V and 4 bases at J, with 24 bases in the middle. CDR3 DNA sequence: TGTGCCAGCAGTGAATCCGGGAGTAGTCGTCCCTCCTCATACAATGAGCAGTTCTTC. Translating it yields CASSESGSSRPSSYNEQFF.

CDR3 in DNA: TGTGCCAGCAGCCGCTCACTATACGAGCAGTACTTC. Protein: CASSRSLYEQYF. This rearrangement joins TRBV7-2 to TRBJ2-7; no firm D call. V lost 5 bases, J lost 4 bases, and 9 bases lay in between. Germline V lookup: CDR1 SGHTA, CDR2 FQGNSA. The CDR3 length is 12 residues.

The rearrangement joins TRBV6-5 to TRBJ2-3; D not certain. The germline V and J ends were trimmed by 5 bases and 9 bases, with 9 bases remaining between them. The germline V gene encodes CDR1 MNHEY and CDR2 SVGAGI. The CDR3 spans 11 residues. The CDR3 sequence is CASSEPTTQYF. The DNA for the CDR3 is TGTGCCAGCAGTGAACCCACCACGCAGTATTTT.